The T cell receptor (beta chain) under discussion was sequenced for a study of identical twins. As to this clonotype: Its antigen remains unknown.

TCRdb ran MiXCR on the 5' RACE reads and lists one entry per CDR3 protein. Of 450,000 or so distinct CDR3 sequences in the sample, about 14% are singletons; the top ten hold 0.4% to 0.55%. Study findings and constraints: For out-of-frame beta sequences, excess twin sharing was weaker.

Germline loops: CDR1 LGHDT, CDR2 YNNKEL (reference sequence). Trimming pared 11 bases from V and 5 bases from J, leaving 31 bases between. CDR3 length: 18 amino acids. These same data were also listed under a study on yellow fever vaccine responses in identical twins.

The sample consisted of CD4+ T cells sorted from blood. V is TRBV3-1 and J is TRBJ2-1; D could derive from TRBD1 or TRBD2 (5 bases each). The clonotype comes from a woman aged 18-29 years in good health. The DNA of the CDR3 is TGTGCCTCCAGCCAAGATGAGCGGTGGGGGAACACCAACAATGAGCAGTTCTTC. Translated: CASSQDERWGNTNNEQFF.